The 26 T cell receptor beta chains presented below share a single source sample, sequenced in a study of cytomegalovirus exposure and HLA in healthy donors. 60 Vbeta and 13 Jbeta primers were used in PCR. Using immunoSEQ multiplex PCR, the repertoire was profiled, and TCRdb retains in-frame clones only, with some absent. The sample comprises around 200,000 clones, approximately 78% of which are singletons, and 0.7% to 0.95% rests with the top ten. The sequencing sample was made of PBMCs. These receptors were taken from a woman younger than 35 in good health and CMV-seronegative.

V and J are TRBV29-1 and TRBJ2-7, with 8 nucleotides matching TRBD1. CDR1 SQVTM and CDR2 ANQGSEA come from the germline V gene. The V and J ends lost 2 bases and 6 bases, in that order; junction bases with no gene match: 6. The CDR3 is made up of 13 amino acids. The CDR3 reads CSVEIMDRVEQYF. The CDR3 DNA sequence: TGCAGCGTTGAAATAATGGACAGGGTCGAGCAGTACTTC.

This clone was seen a handful of times. This chain links TRBV5-1 with TRBJ2-7; possibly TRBD2 for D (5 bases). The germline gives CDR1 SGHRS, CDR2 YFSETQ. The CDR3 sequence is 16 residues long. V shed 0 bases and J shed 3 bases, with 16 bases lying between them. CDR3 nucleotide sequence: TGCGCCAGCAGCTTGGTAAAGGACTCAAGAGTCTACGAGCAGTACTTC. Translated: CASSLVKDSRVYEQYF.

This clone was counted once. The rearrangement uses TRBV28 and TRBJ1-2, with D possibly TRBD1 on 5 matching bases. The germline V and J ends were trimmed by 3 bases and 4 bases, with 12 bases remaining between them. This CDR3 has 14 residues. The germline V gene has CDR1 MDHEN and CDR2 SYDVKM. Written as DNA, the CDR3 is TGTGCCAGCAGTTTCCCTTCCAGGGCCTATGGCTACACCTTC. The encoded protein is CASSFPSRAYGYTF.

The chain joins TRBV6-6 to TRBJ1-1, with unresolved D. V was trimmed by 6 bases and J by 4 bases, leaving 12 bases between them. The CDR3 runs to 13 residues. The germline CDR1 and CDR2 sequences are MNHNY and SVGAGI (reference sequence). As DNA, the CDR3 is TGTGCCAGCAGCCCAATAGTCTTCACTGAAGCTTTCTTT. Its protein is CASSPIVFTEAFF.

Regarding this clone: At one boundary the junction diverges from the germline segment, which might be a read error. V is TRBV7-9 and J is TRBJ2-7; 7 bases match TRBD1. This CDR3 is 12 amino acids long. Germline V gene sequence: CDR1 SEHNR, CDR2 FQNEAQ (reference sequence). The CDR3 here is CSSSRGQVEQYF. In nucleotides, the CDR3 is TGTTCCAGCAGCCGAGGACAGGTCGAGCAGTACTTC. The full variable domain, with the rest looked up from reference TRBV7-9 and TRBJ2-7, is DTGVSQNPRHKITKRGQNVTFRCDPISEHNRLYWYRQTLGQGPEFLTYFQNEAQLEKSRLLSDRFSAERPKGSFSTLEIQRTEQGDSAMYLCSSSRGQVEQYFGPGTRLTVT.

This chain connects TRBV7-9 to TRBJ2-5; 9 bases are a match to TRBD1. With 1 base clipped from V and 11 bases from J, the junction kept 2 bases outside the gene matches. The CDR3 runs 12 residues. Per germline, CDR1 SEHNR and CDR2 FQNEAQ (reference sequence). The chain's CDR3 is CASSLGGTGQYF. For the CDR3, the DNA is TGTGCCAGCAGCTTAGGTGGGACAGGGCAGTACTTC. The whole variable domain, filled in from reference TRBV7-9 and TRBJ2-5, reads DTGVSQNPRHKITKRGQNVTFRCDPISEHNRLYWYRQTLGQGPEFLTYFQNEAQLEKSRLLSDRFSAERPKGSFSTLEIQRTEQGDSAMYLCASSLGGTGQYFGPGTRLLVL.

J is TRBJ2-3 and V is TRBV5-1; 12 positions match TRBD2. The V segment lost 4 bases and the J segment 6 bases; nucleotides outside the gene matches: 9. CDR1 and CDR2 (germline): SGHRS, YFSETQ. The CDR3 is 16 residues long. CDR3 sequence: CASSLWTSGVTDTQYF. CDR3 coding DNA: TGCGCCAGCAGCCTTTGGACTAGCGGGGTCACGGATACGCAGTATTTT. The full variable domain, with the rest looked up from reference TRBV5-1 and TRBJ2-3, is KAGVTQTPRYLIKTRGQQVTLSCSPISGHRSVSWYQQTPGQGLQFLFEYFSETQRNKGNFPGRFSGRQFSNSRSEMNVSTLELGDSALYLCASSLWTSGVTDTQYFGPGTRLTVL.

The V gene is TRBV27, the J gene TRBJ2-6; 7 nucleotides align to TRBD1. The CDR3 is 17 residues long. J gave up 0 bases and V 5 bases, and 7 bases lay outside the gene matches. Germline lookup yields CDR1 MNHEY and CDR2 SMNVEV (reference sequence). CDR3 sequence reads: CASSNRGSSSGANVLTF. The CDR3, as DNA: TGTGCCAGCAGTAACAGGGGTTCCAGCTCTGGGGCCAACGTCCTGACTTTC. Full variable domain (rest looked up from reference TRBV27 and TRBJ2-6): EAQVTQNPRYLITVTGKKLTVTCSQNMNHEYMSWYRQDPGLGLRQIYYSMNVEVTDKGDVPEGYKVSRKEKRNFPLILESPSPNQTSLYFCASSNRGSSSGANVLTFGAGSRLTVL.

The genes are TRBV28 and TRBJ2-7; D may be TRBD2 (6 bases). The CDR3 length is 14 residues. V lost 5 bases and J 0 bases, leaving 11 bases between the germline ends. Germline V CDR1 and CDR2: MDHEN, SYDVKM. In DNA, the CDR3 is TGTGCCAGCAGTGGAGGGTTCAGCTCCTACGAGCAGTACTTC. This codes for CASSGGFSSYEQYF.

As DNA, the CDR3 is TGTGCCAGCTCACCAATTCCCGGCAATCAGCCCCAGCATTTT. Translated: CASSPIPGNQPQHF. This chain joins TRBV18 and TRBJ1-5, with D hard to call. The CDR3 has 14 amino acids. The V gene lost 2 bases and the J gene lost 2 bases, with 7 bases spanning the gap. Germline V gene data show CDR1 as KGHSH and CDR2 as LQKENI.

The chain couples TRBV5-1 to TRBJ1-6; a weak D match, TRBD1 (6 bases). Trimming shortened V by 7 bases and J by 6 bases, and 14 bases separated the two germline ends. The CDR3 sequence is 14 residues long. CDR1 and CDR2 (germline): SGHRS, YFSETQ. In DNA, the CDR3 is TGCGCCAGCGCTATTGGGACACGTAATTCACCCCTCCACTTT. The encoded protein is CASAIGTRNSPLHF.

The chain recombines TRBV9 with TRBJ1-1; D is ambiguous. The CDR3 sequence is 14 residues long. Germline assignment: CDR1 SGDLS and CDR2 YYNGEE. V lost 3 bases to trimming and J lost 2 bases, with 11 bases between them. CDR3 in amino acids: CASSEAVRNTEAFF. The CDR3 DNA reads TGTGCCAGCAGCGAGGCGGTGAGAAACACTGAAGCTTTCTTT.

This clone was recorded only once. This chain connects TRBV11-2 to TRBJ2-1; 7 nucleotides agree with TRBD2. The CDR3 sequence is 14 residues long. V trimming: 8 bases; J trimming: 7 bases; junction bases outside the gene matches: 11. Germline CDR1 SGHAT, CDR2 FQNNGV. The CDR3 sequence is CASSREEWTNEQFF. The CDR3 nucleotides are TGTGCCAGCTCCCGGGAGGAGTGGACGAATGAGCAGTTCTTC.

The CDR3 DNA is TGCGCCAGCAGTGAGCCTCGGACTAGCGGGCCGAGGGGCGCCAAAAACATTCAGTACTTC. Its translation is CASSEPRTSGPRGAKNIQYF. V gene TRBV10-1 combines with J gene TRBJ2-4; 11 positions match TRBD2. Unmatched junction bases numbered 13, after V lost 2 bases and J lost 1 base. The length of the CDR3 is 20 residues. Germline V lookup: CDR1 WNHNN, CDR2 SYGVQD (reference sequence).

The chain has TRBV18 and TRBJ2-5; 9 bases agree with TRBD1. The J call may be wrong; the DNA end is better matched by TRBJ2-7. Germline V gene lookup returns CDR1 KGHSH and CDR2 LQKENI. The CDR3 consists of 14 residues. The CDR3 DNA sequence: TGTGCCAGCTCACCCGGGACAGGGTCTTACGAGCAGTACTTC. Amino acids: CASSPGTGSYEQYF.

This clone has more than one count but fewer than ten. This chain uses TRBV6-5 with TRBJ1-1; D is perhaps TRBD1 (5 bases). CDR3 length: 16 amino acids. V was cut by 2 bases and J by 5 bases, with 18 bases left in between. Looked up from germline, CDR1 is MNHEY and CDR2 is SVGAGI. CDR3 bases: TGTGCCAGCAGTTACACACCTATGCAGGGTGGTACTGAAGCTTTCTTT. This encodes CASSYTPMQGGTEAFF.

This sequence joins TRBV5-5 and TRBJ2-5; TRBD2 matches at 12 bases. With V trimmed by 0 bases and J by 9 bases, 6 bases remained unmatched. The CDR3 extends over 15 amino acids. Germline loops: CDR1 SGHKS, CDR2 YYEKEE (reference sequence). CDR3 in amino acids: CASSLVGLAGGAQYF. For the CDR3, the DNA is TGTGCCAGCAGCTTGGTCGGCCTAGCGGGGGGGGCCCAGTACTTC.

The gene calls are TRBV5-1 and TRBJ1-5; D possibly corresponds to TRBD1 (6 bases). Germline V gives CDR1 SGHRS, CDR2 YFSETQ. Trimming took 4 bases from V and 4 from J, leaving 15 bases between them. The CDR3 length is 15 residues. The CDR3 spells CASSISGTSNQPQHF. CDR3 coding DNA: TGCGCCAGCAGCATTTCCGGGACATCGAATCAGCCCCAGCATTTT.

The rearrangement uses TRBV5-1 and TRBJ2-1, with no clear D. The germline V gene has CDR1 SGHRS and CDR2 YFSETQ. Trimming stripped 0 bases from V and 8 bases from J, with 6 bases between. The CDR3 contains 12 residues. For the CDR3, the DNA is TGCGCCAGCAGCTTGGTCGGTGATGAGCAGTTCTTC. As protein: CASSLVGDEQFF. The full variable domain, its missing parts supplied by reference TRBV5-1 and TRBJ2-1, is KAGVTQTPRYLIKTRGQQVTLSCSPISGHRSVSWYQQTPGQGLQFLFEYFSETQRNKGNFPGRFSGRQFSNSRSEMNVSTLELGDSALYLCASSLVGDEQFFGPGTRLTVL.

The gene calls are TRBV5-6 and TRBJ2-7, with D possibly being TRBD1 (6 bases). Germline CDR1 reads SGHDT; CDR2 reads YYEEEE. Trimming removed 1 base from V and 5 bases from J, with 16 bases in between. This CDR3 is 15 amino acids long. The CDR3 region has the DNA TGTGCCAGCAGCTTGCCGCGACAGGTTCGTAACGAGCAGTACTTC. The encoded protein is CASSLPRQVRNEQYF.

This chain connects TRBV29-1 to TRBJ1-1; no definite D call. The length of the CDR3 is 14 residues. The V end lost 5 bases, the J end lost 3 bases, and 16 bases lay between the germline ends. The germline CDR1 and CDR2 sequences are SQVTM and ANQGSEA. The CDR3 reads CSVIRTHGDTEAFF. The CDR3 DNA sequence: TGCAGCGTTATAAGGACCCACGGGGACACTGAAGCTTTCTTT.

The chain is built from TRBV7-9 and TRBJ1-4; 9 nucleotides agree with TRBD1. CDR3 length: 15 amino acids. V shed 1 base, J shed 7 bases, and the junction held 4 bases outside the gene matches. Germline V gene sequence: CDR1 SEHNR, CDR2 FQNEAQ (reference sequence). The DNA of the CDR3 is TGTGCCAGCAGCTTAGGCGGGACAGGGAGTGAAAAACTGTTTTTT. Its translation is CASSLGGTGSEKLFF.

The chain combines TRBV27 with TRBJ1-4; TRBD1 is a possible D gene (6 bases). The ends were cut back, 4 bases at V and 11 bases at J, with 14 bases in the middle. From germline, CDR1 is MNHEY and CDR2 SMNVEV (reference sequence). The CDR3 has 13 residues. CDR3 nucleotide sequence: TGTGCCAGCAGTTCACAGGGTAGTGAGAAACTGTTTTTT. It yields the protein CASSSQGSEKLFF.

The V gene is TRBV27, the J gene TRBJ2-2; TRBD2 aligns across 10 bases. V trimming: 3 bases; J trimming: 7 bases; junction bases outside the gene matches: 2. The CDR3 has 14 amino acids. In germline, CDR1 is MNHEY, CDR2 SMNVEV (reference sequence). This CDR3 reads CASSFGTSVGELFF. In nucleotides, the CDR3 is TGTGCCAGCAGTTTCGGGACTAGCGTCGGGGAGCTGTTTTTT.

The chain carries TRBV6-9 and TRBJ2-1; possible D gene TRBD2, 6 bases. The CDR3 has 15 residues. Germline-derived CDR1 and CDR2 are MNHGY and SVAAGI. V was shortened by 5 bases and J by 5 bases, with 16 bases between the two germline ends. CDR3 region: CASSPGTTGDNEQFF. The CDR3 DNA sequence: TGTGCCAGCAGTCCTGGAACAACGGGGGACAATGAGCAGTTCTTC.

The V and J genes are TRBV7-9 and TRBJ2-2; D uncertain. Deletions cut 4 bases from V and 7 bases from J, with 16 bases between. Germline V lookup: CDR1 SEHNR, CDR2 FQNEAQ (reference sequence). The CDR3 is made up of 15 amino acids. The CDR3 coding sequence is TGTGCCAGCAGCTCCCGTAGTGAAACTGACGGGGAGCTGTTTTTT. This sequence encodes CASSSRSETDGELFF.